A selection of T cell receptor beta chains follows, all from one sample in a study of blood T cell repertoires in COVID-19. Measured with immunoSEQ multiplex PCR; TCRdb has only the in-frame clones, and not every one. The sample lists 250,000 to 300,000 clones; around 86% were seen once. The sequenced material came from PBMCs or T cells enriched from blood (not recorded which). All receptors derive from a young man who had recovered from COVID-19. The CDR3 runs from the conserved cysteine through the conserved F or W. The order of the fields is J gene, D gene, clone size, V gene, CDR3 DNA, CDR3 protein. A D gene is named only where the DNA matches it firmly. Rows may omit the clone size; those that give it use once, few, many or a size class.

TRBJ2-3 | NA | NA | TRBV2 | TGTGCCAGCAGCCGGGGTGCAGATACGCAGTATTTT | CASSRGADTQYF
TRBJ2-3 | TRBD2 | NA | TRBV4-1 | TGCGCCAGCAGCCCAATGCGGCTAGCGGCGCACACAGATACGCAGTATTTT | CASSPMRLAAHTDTQYF
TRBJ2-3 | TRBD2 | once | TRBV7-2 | TGTGCCAGCAGTTTTATTGCTAGCGGGGGGGCCGGAGATACGCAGTATTTT | CASSFIASGGAGDTQYF
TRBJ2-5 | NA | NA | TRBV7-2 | TGTGCCAGCAGCTATGCTAGTTTAGGGACCCAGTACTTC | CASSYASLGTQYF
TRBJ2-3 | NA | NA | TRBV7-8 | TGTGCCAGCAGCCGGTCCGGAGATACGCAGTATTTT | CASSRSGDTQYF
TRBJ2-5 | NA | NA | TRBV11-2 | TGTGCCAGCAGCTTAGCGGGGTCACGGGTGGAAGAGACCCAGTACTTC | CASSLAGSRVEETQYF
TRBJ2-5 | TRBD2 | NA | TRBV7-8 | TGTGCCAGCAGCAACCTAGAAGTACTAGCGGGACTCCCCCAAGAGACCCAGTACTTC | CASSNLEVLAGLPQETQYF
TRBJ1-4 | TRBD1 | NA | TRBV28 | TGTGCCAGCAGTTGGGGCCAAACAGGGGGAAATGAAAAACTGTTTTTT | CASSWGQTGGNEKLFF
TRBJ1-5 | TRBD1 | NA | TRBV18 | TGTGCCAGCTCACTGGGGACAGATTATCAGCCCCAGCATTTT | CASSLGTDYQPQHF
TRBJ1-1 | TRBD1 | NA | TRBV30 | TGTGCCTGGAGTCCGGGACAGGTGAACACTGAAGCTTTCTTT | CAWSPGQVNTEAFF
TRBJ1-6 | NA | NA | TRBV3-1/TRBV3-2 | TGTGCCAGCAGCCAAGTCGGCGGGTACAATTCACCCCTCCACTTT | CASSQVGGYNSPLHF
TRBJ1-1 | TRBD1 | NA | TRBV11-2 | TGTGCCAGCAGCTCCAGGGGGCTGAACACTGAAGCTTTCTTT | CASSSRGLNTEAFF
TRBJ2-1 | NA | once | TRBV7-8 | TGTGCCAGCAGCTTAGAATCCTTACATATCTCCCCTCCGTTCTTC | CASSLESLHISPPFF
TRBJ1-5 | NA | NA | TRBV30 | TGTGCCTGGACCCTAGGGGGTGTCAATCAGCCCCAGCATTTT | CAWTLGGVNQPQHF
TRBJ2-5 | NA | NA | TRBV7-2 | TGTGCCAGCAGCTTCGACAGGTCTGGGGAGACCCAGTACTTC | CASSFDRSGETQYF
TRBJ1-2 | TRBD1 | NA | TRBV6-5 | TGTGCCAGCGAACAGGGGGCAAACTATGGCTACACCTTC | CASEQGANYGYTF
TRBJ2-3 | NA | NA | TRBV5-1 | TGCGCCAGGATGACACCTAGCACAGATACGCAGTATTTT | CARMTPSTDTQYF
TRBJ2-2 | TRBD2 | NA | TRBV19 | TGTGCCAGTAGTATGCTTGGGGGACTAGCGGGAGGTAGGACCGGGGAGCTGTTTTTT | CASSMLGGLAGGRTGELFF
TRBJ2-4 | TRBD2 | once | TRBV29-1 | TGCAGCGTTGCTGGGACTAGCGGGGGGTCCAAAAACATTCAGTACTTC | CSVAGTSGGSKNIQYF
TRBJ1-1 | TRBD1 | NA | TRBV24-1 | TGTGCCACCAGGAAGGGACAGGGTGAGGTAGCTGAAGCTTTCTTT | CATRKGQGEVAEAFF
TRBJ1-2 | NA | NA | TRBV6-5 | TGTGCCAGCAGGGGCACCGTTAACTATGGCTACACCTTC | CASRGTVNYGYTF
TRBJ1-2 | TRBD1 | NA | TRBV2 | TGTGCCAGCAGTTATACAGGGGGCGGCTACACCTTC | CASSYTGGGYTF
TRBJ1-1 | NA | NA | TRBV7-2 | TGTGCCAGCAGCATAGTCCGGAACACTGAAGCTTTCTTT | CASSIVRNTEAFF
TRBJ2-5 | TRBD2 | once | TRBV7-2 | TGTGCCAGCAGCCCACTGGGACTAGTCGGCGGGACCCAGTACTTC | CASSPLGLVGGTQYF
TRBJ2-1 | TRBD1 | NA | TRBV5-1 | TGCGCCAGCAGCTACAGGGGGCGCGATGAGCAGTTCTTC | CASSYRGRDEQFF
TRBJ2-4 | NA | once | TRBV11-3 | TGTGCCAGCAGCTTACGCGGGACCCCCAAGATGAACATTCAGTACTTC | CASSLRGTPKMNIQYF
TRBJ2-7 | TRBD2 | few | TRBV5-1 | TGCGCCAGCAGCACTGGCAGCGGGAGTTTCGACGAGCAGTACTTC | CASSTGSGSFDEQYF
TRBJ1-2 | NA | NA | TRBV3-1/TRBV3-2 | TGTGCCAGCAGCCAAATGGGTTACTCCGGGGGCTATGGCTACACCTTC | CASSQMGYSGGYGYTF
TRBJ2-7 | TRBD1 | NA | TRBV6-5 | TGTGCCAGCAGTTACAACACGGGACAGGGTTACGAGCAGTACTTC | CASSYNTGQGYEQYF
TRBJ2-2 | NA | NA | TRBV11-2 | TGTGCCAGCAGCCCGGGGGTGGGGTACCGAAGAGGTGGAGGCGGGGAGCTGTTTTTT | CASSPGVGYRRGGGGELFF
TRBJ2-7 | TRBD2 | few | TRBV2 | TGTGCCAGCATTGCATTAGCGGGGATCTCCTACGAGCAGTACTTC | CASIALAGISYEQYF
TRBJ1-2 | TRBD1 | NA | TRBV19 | TGTGCCACCGGGACAGCGGGCGGCTACACCTTC | CATGTAGGYTF
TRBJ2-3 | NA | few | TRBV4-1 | TGCGCCAGCAGCCAAGATATGAGGGACACAGATACGCAGTATTTT | CASSQDMRDTDTQYF
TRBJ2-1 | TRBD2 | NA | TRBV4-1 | TGCGCCAGCAGGGCTGCGGGAGGGCCTAAATATTTCAATGAGCAGTTCTTC | CASRAAGGPKYFNEQFF
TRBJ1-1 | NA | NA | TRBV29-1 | TGCAGCGTCACCCTGATTACCGCCGGGGCTTTCTTT | CSVTLITAGAFF
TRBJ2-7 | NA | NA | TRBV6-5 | TGTGCCAGCAGCTATGATCTGTCCTACGAGCAGTACTTC | CASSYDLSYEQYF
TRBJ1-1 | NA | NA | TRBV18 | TGTGCCAGCTCACCGGAATTAGGGGCAGGGGACACTGAAGCTTTCTTT | CASSPELGAGDTEAFF
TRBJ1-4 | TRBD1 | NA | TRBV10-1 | TGCGCCAGCAGTCAAGAGGGGGCCGGTGAAAAACTGTTTTTT | CASSQEGAGEKLFF
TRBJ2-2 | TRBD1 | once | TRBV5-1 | TGCGCCAGCAGCCTAACGGACAGGGGTTTAATGACCGGGGAGCTGTTTTTT | CASSLTDRGLMTGELFF
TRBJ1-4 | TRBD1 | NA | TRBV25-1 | TGTGCCAGCAGTGAATATAATTTCAGGGACAGGGGTGGTGAAAAACTGTTTTTT | CASSEYNFRDRGGEKLFF
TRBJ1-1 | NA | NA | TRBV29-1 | TGCAGCGGGACAGAGAACACTGAAGCTTTCTTT | CSGTENTEAFF
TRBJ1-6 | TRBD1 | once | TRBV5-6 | TGTGCCAGCAGCTGGCAGGGGGCTGGTTCACCCCTCCACTTT | CASSWQGAGSPLHF
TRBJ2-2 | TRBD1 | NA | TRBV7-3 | TGTGCCAGCAGCGCGAAATACCGGCAGGCCCTAGGGGGCCCCGGGGAGCTGTTTTTT | CASSAKYRQALGGPGELFF
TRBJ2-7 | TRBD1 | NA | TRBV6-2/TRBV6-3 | TGTGCCAGCAGTTCCGGGACAGGGATATACGAGCAGTACTTC | CASSSGTGIYEQYF